A single sample is the source of the 6 T cell receptor beta chains below, sequenced in a study of shared clonotypes between healthy human individuals. Sequencing was performed with immunoSEQ multiplex PCR; in TCRdb, only in-frame clones are kept and a portion is missing. The repertoire consists of about 1.5 million clones, with 95% to 99% occurring once and the leading ten covering about 0.45%. Sequenced material: naive CD4+ T cells sorted from blood. As to subset: CD45RA+ positively selected. These receptors originate from a man between 25 and 39 years old in good health.

This chain uses TRBV19 with TRBJ2-1; 9 nucleotides match TRBD1. The germline CDR1 and CDR2 sequences are LNHDA and SQIVND (reference sequence). With V trimmed by 0 bases and J by 7 bases, 7 bases remained unmatched. The CDR3 contains 16 residues. CDR3 nucleotides: TGTGCCAGTAGTATAGAACTGGGGACAGGGATTAATGAGCAGTTCTTC. It yields the protein CASSIELGTGINEQFF.

The rearrangement uses TRBV6-1 and TRBJ2-7, with TRBD2 identical over 8 bases. V lost 6 bases to trimming and J lost 13 bases; unmatched junction nucleotides: 8. Germline-derived CDR1 and CDR2 are MNHNS and SASEGT. The CDR3 consists of 11 residues. Here the CDR3 reads CASRTTGGVYF. The CDR3 nucleotides are TGTGCCAGCAGGACCACGGGGGGGGTATACTTC.

The chain joins TRBV4-1 to TRBJ2-1; D is uncertain. In germline, CDR1 is MGHRA, CDR2 YSYEKL. CDR3 size: 14 residues. Deletions cut 5 bases from V and 0 bases from J, with 8 bases between. CDR3 residues: CASSTRSSYNEQFF. CDR3 sequence (DNA): TGCGCCAGCAGCACCCGAAGCTCCTACAATGAGCAGTTCTTC.

Only one count was recorded for this clone. The genes are TRBV28 and TRBJ2-7; 7 bases align to TRBD1. CDR1 and CDR2 from the germline V gene are MDHEN and SYDVKM. The CDR3 extends over 14 amino acids. The trim removed 5 bases at V and 0 bases at J, leaving 4 bases unmatched. CDR3 coding DNA: TGTGCCAGCAGTGACAGGGACATCTCCTACGAGCAGTACTTC. Its protein is CASSDRDISYEQYF. Complete variable domain (other parts from reference TRBV28 and TRBJ2-7): DVKVTQSSRYLVKRTGEKVFLECVQDMDHENMFWYRQDPGLGLRLIYFSYDVKMKEKGDIPEGYSVSREKKERFSLILESASTNQTSMYLCASSDRDISYEQYFGPGTRLTVT.

This sequence joins TRBV5-1 and TRBJ1-1; possibly TRBD1 for D (5 bases). With 1 base removed from V and 2 bases from J, the gap between germline ends came to 9 bases. The germline CDR1 and CDR2 sequences are SGHRS and YFSETQ. The CDR3 is 14 amino acids. The CDR3: CASSLTGPNTEAFF. The CDR3 region has the DNA TGCGCCAGCAGCTTGACGGGACCTAACACTGAAGCTTTCTTT.

DNA for the CDR3: TGTGCCAGCAGCTCGGAGACAGAGATTAGTCGAGCTTTCTTT. This encodes CASSSETEISRAFF. This rearrangement joins TRBV7-2 to TRBJ1-1; weak D call: TRBD1 (5 bases). CDR1 is SGHTA, CDR2 FQGNSA, per germline. The CDR3 contains 14 residues. Trimming removed 4 bases from V and 10 bases from J, with 19 bases in between.